Reported below is one T cell receptor (beta chain). CDR1 and CDR2 from the germline V gene are MNHEY and SVGAGI. V shed 5 bases, J shed 2 bases, and the junction held 2 bases outside the gene matches. The CDR3 is 13 amino acids. This sample is drawn from a study of Ad26.COV2.S vaccination and SARS-CoV-2 variants. Data came from immunoSEQ multiplex PCR; TCRdb stores just in-frame clones and leaves some out. The table has approximately 340,000 clones, around 92% seen once. The sequencing used peripheral blood, collected after recovery from COVID-19. This receptor was identified in a human donor who had recovered from COVID-19. The genes are TRBV6-5 and TRBJ2-5; 7 bases match TRBD1. CDR3 sequence: CASSRDRQETQYF. Here the CDR3 DNA reads TGTGCCAGCAGTCGGGACAGACAAGAGACCCAGTACTTC.